This section outlines one TCR beta chain sequence together with its context. Its cognate antigen is unknown. These data are taken from a study of blood T cells in healthy people across ages. Study overall: About one barcoded TCR beta cDNA was captured per two T cells.

The second PCR ran about 7 to 12 cycles with a sample-barcoded 5' primer and J-beta primers. Each CDR3 protein is one row after TCRdb ran MiXCR on the 5' RACE reads. The sample lists around 670,000 distinct CDR3 sequences, around 31% occurring once. CDR1 and CDR2 from the germline V gene are SGHTA and FQGNSA. This CDR3 region has 15 residues. V was pared by 1 base and J by 4 bases, with 10 bases between. Study outcomes and limitations: It was not possible, with unsorted PBMCs, to conclusively compare naive and antigen-experienced cells.

The sequenced material came from blood. This receptor was taken from an elderly woman in good health. The genes are TRBV7-2 and TRBJ2-2; TRBD1 is a possible D gene (6 bases). In DNA, the CDR3 is TGTGCCAGCAGCTTAGGCAGGGGTGGCACCGGGGAGCTGTTTTTT. Amino acids: CASSLGRGGTGELFF.